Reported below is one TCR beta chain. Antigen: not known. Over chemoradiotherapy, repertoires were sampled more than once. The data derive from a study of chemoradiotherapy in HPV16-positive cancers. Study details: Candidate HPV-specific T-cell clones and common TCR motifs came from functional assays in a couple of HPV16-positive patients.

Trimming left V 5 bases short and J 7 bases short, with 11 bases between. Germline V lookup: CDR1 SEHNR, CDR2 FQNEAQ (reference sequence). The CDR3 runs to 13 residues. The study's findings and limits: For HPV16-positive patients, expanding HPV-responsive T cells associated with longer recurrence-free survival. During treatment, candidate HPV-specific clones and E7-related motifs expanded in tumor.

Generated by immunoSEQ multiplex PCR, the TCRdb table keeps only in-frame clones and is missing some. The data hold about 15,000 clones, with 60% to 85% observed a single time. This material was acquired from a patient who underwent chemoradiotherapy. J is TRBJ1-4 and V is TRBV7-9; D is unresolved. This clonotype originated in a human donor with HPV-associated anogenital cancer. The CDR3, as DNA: TGTGCCAGCAGCCTGGGATGGGGTGAAAAACTGTTTTTT. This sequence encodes CASSLGWGEKLFF.